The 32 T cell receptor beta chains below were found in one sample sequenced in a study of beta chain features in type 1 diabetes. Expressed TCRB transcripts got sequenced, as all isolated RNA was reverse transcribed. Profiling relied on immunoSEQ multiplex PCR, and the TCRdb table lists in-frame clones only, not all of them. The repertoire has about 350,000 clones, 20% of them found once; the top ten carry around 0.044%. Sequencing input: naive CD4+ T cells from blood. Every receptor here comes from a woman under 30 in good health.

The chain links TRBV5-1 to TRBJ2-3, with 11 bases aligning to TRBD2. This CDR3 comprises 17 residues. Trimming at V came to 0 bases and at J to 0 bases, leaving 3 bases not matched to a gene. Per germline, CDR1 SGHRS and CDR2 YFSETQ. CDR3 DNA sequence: TGCGCCAGCAGCTTGGATGTAGCGGGGGGGAGCACAGATACGCAGTATTTT. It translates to CASSLDVAGGSTDTQYF.

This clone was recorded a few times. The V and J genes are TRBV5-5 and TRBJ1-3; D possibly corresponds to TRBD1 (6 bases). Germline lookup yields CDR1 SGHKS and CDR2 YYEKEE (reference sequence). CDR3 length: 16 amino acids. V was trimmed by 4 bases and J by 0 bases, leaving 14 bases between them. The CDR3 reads CASSPGGQISGNTIYF. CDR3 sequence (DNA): TGTGCCAGCAGCCCGGGGGGGCAAATCTCTGGAAACACCATATATTTT.

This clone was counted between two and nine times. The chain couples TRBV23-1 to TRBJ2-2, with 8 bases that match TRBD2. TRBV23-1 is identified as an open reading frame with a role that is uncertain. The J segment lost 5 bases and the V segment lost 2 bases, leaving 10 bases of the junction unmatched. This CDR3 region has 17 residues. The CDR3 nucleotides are TGCGCCAGCAGTCAACCGGGACTAGTGGGCAAAACCGGGGAGCTGTTTTTT. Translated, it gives CASSQPGLVGKTGELFF.

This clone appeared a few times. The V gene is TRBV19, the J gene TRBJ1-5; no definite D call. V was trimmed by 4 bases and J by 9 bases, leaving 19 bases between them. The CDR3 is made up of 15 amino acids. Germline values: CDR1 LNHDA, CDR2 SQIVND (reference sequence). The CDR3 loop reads CASSRQDTLLAPQHF. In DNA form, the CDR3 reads TGTGCCAGTAGTAGACAAGACACCCTGCTGGCGCCCCAGCATTTT.

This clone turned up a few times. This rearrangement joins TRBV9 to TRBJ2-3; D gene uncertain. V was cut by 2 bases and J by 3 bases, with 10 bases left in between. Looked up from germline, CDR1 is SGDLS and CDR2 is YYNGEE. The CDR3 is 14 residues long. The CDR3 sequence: CASSVTDHTDTQYF. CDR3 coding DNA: TGTGCCAGCAGCGTTACAGACCATACAGATACGCAGTATTTT.

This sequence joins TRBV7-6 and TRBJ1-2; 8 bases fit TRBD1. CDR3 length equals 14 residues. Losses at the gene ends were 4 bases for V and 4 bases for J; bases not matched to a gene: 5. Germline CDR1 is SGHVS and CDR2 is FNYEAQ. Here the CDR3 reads CASSSGGDGYGYTF. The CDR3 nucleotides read TGTGCCAGCAGCTCAGGGGGCGACGGCTATGGCTACACCTTC.

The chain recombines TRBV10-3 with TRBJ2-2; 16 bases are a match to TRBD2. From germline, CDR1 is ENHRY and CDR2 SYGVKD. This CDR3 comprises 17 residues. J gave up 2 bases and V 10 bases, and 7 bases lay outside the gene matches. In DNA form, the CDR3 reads TGTGCCAGCGTCGGGACTAGCGGGGGGGTTAACACCGGGGAGCTGTTTTTT. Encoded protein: CASVGTSGGVNTGELFF.

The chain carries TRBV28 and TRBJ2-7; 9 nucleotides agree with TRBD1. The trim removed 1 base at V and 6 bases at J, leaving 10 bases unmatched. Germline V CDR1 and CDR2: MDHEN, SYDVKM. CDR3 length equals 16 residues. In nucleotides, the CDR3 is TGTGCCAGCAGTTTATTCCGTCGGACAGGGGAAGGCGAGCAGTACTTC. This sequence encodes CASSLFRRTGEGEQYF.

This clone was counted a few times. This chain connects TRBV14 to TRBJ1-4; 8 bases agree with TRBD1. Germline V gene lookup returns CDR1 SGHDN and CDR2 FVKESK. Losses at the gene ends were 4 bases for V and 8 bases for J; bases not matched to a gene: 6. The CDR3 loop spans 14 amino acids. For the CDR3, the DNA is TGTGCCAGCAGCCTGCAGGGGGCTGTGGAAAAACTGTTTTTT. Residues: CASSLQGAVEKLFF.

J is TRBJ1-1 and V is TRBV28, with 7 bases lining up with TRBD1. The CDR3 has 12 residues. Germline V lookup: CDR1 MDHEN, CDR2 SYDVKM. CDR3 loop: CLTGVVNTEAFF. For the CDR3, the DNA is TGTCTAACAGGGGTGGTGAACACTGAAGCTTTCTTT.

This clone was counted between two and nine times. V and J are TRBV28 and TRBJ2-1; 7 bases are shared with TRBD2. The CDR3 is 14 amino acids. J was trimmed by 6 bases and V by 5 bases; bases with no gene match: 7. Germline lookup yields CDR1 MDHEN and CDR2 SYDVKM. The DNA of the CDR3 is TGTGCCAGCAGTCCGGGGTGGGGGGGCAATGAGCAGTTCTTC. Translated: CASSPGWGGNEQFF.

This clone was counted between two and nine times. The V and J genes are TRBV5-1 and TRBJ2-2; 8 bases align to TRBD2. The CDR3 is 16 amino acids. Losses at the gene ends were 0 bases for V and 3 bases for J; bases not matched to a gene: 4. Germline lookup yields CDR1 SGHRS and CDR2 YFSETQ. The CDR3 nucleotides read TGCGCCAGCAGCTTGGCCAGCGGGAGACACACCGGGGAGCTGTTTTTT. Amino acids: CASSLASGRHTGELFF. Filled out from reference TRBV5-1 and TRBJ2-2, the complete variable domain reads KAGVTQTPRYLIKTRGQQVTLSCSPISGHRSVSWYQQTPGQGLQFLFEYFSETQRNKGNFPGRFSGRQFSNSRSEMNVSTLELGDSALYLCASSLASGRHTGELFFGEGSRLTVL.

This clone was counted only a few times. CDR3 loop: CSVSGQPNTEAFF. For the CDR3, the DNA is TGCAGCGTTTCCGGACAGCCGAACACTGAAGCTTTCTTT. V usage is TRBV29-1 and J usage is TRBJ1-1; D possibly corresponds to TRBD1 (6 bases). This CDR3 comprises 13 residues. Looked up from germline, CDR1 is SQVTM and CDR2 is ANQGSEA. Trimming took off 5 bases at V and 1 base at J, with 11 bases between the two ends.

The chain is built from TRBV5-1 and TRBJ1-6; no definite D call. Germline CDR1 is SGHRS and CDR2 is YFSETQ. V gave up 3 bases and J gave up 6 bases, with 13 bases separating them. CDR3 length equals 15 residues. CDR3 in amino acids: CASSSTWTGNSPLHF. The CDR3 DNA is TGCGCCAGCAGCTCCACCTGGACTGGTAATTCACCCCTCCACTTT.

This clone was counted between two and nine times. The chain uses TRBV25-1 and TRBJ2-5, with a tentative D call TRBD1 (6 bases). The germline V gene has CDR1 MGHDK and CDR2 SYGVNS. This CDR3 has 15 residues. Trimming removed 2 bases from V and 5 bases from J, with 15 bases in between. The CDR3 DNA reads TGTGCCAGCAGTGAAGGGGGCAGGGCGGTGGAGACCCAGTACTTC. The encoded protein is CASSEGGRAVETQYF.

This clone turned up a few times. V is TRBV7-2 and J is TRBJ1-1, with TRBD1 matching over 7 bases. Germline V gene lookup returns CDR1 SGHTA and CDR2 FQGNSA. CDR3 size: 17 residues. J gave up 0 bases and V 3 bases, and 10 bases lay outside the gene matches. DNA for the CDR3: TGTGCCAGCAGCTTCCCACAGGGACAGCGAATGAACACTGAAGCTTTCTTT. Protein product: CASSFPQGQRMNTEAFF.

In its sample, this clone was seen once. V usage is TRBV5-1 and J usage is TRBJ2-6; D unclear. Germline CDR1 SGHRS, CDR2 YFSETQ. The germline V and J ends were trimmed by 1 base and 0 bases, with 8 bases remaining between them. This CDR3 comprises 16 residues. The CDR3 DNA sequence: TGCGCCAGCAGCTTGCGTCCAGACTCTGGGGCCAACGTCCTGACTTTC. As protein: CASSLRPDSGANVLTF.

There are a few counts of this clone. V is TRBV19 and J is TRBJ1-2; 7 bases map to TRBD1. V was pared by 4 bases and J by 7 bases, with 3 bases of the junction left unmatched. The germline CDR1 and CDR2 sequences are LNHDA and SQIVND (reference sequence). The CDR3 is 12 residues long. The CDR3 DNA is TGTGCCAGTAGTACAGGACAGGTTGGCTACACCTTC. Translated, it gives CASSTGQVGYTF. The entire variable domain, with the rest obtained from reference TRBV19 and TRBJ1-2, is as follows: DGGITQSPKYLFRKEGQNVTLSCEQNLNHDAMYWYRQDPGQGLRLIYYSQIVNDFQKGDIAEGYSVSREKKESFPLTVTSAQKNPTAFYLCASSTGQVGYTFGSGTRLTVV.

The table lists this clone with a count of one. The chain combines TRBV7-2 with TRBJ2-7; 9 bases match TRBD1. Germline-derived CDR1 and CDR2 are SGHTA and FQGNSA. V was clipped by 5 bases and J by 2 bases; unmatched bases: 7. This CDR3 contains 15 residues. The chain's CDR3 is CASSPRQGGTYEQYF. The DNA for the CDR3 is TGTGCCAGCAGCCCCCGACAGGGGGGGACCTACGAGCAGTACTTC.

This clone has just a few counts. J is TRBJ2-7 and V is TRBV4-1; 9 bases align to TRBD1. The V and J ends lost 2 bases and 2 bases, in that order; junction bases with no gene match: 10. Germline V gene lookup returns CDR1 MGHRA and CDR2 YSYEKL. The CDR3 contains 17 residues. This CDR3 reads CASSQSIRDRVTYEQYF. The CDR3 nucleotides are TGCGCCAGCAGCCAATCCATCCGGGACAGGGTCACCTACGAGCAGTACTTC.

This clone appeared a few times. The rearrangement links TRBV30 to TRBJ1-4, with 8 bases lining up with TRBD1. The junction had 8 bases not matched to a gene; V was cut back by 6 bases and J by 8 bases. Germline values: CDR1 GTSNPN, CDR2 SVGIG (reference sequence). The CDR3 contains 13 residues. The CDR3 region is CACPGQGSEKLFF. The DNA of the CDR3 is TGTGCCTGTCCCGGACAGGGATCGGAAAAACTGTTTTTT.

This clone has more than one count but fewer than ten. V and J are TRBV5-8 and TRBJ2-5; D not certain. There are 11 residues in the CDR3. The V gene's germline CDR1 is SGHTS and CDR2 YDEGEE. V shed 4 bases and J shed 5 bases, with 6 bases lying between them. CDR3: CASSRRETQYF. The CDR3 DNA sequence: TGTGCCAGCAGCCGCAGGGAGACCCAGTACTTC.

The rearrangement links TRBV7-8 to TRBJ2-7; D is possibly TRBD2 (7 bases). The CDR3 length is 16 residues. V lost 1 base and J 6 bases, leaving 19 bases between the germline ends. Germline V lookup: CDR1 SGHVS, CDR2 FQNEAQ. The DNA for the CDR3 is TGTGCCAGCAGCTTAGTGGGGGGGACATCTTGGGGCGAGCAGTACTTC. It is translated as CASSLVGGTSWGEQYF. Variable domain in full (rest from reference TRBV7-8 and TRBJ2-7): GAGVSQSPRYKVAKRGQDVALRCDPISGHVSLFWYQQALGQGPEFLTYFQNEAQLDKSGLPSDRFFAERPEGSVSTLKIQRTQQEDSAVYLCASSLVGGTSWGEQYFGPGTRLTVT.

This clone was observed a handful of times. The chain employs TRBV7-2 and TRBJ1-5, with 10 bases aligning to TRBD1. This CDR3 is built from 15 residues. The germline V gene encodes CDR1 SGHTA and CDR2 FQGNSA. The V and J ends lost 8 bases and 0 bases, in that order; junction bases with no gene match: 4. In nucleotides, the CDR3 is TGTGCCAGCGGGACAGGGGCATATAGCAATCAGCCCCAGCATTTT. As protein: CASGTGAYSNQPQHF.

CDR3 sequence reads: CASSSGSLETQYF. CDR3 nucleotide sequence: TGTGCCAGCAGCTCCGGGTCATTGGAGACCCAGTACTTC. The chain employs TRBV7-9 and TRBJ2-5, with D unresolved. In germline, CDR1 is SEHNR, CDR2 FQNEAQ (reference sequence). Trimming shortened V by 4 bases and J by 5 bases, and 11 bases separated the two germline ends. The CDR3 totals 13 residues.

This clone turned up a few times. The chain's CDR3 is CASSPSSSYEQYF. The DNA of the CDR3 is TGCGCCAGCAGCCCTAGTAGCTCCTACGAGCAGTACTTC. This sequence joins TRBV5-1 and TRBJ2-7; D not certain. The germline CDR1 and CDR2 sequences are SGHRS and YFSETQ. The CDR3 contains 13 residues. The V gene lost 4 bases and the J gene lost 0 bases, with 8 bases spanning the gap.

The CDR3 coding sequence is TGTGCCTGGCAGGGACAGGGCTATGGCTACACCTTC. Translating it yields CAWQGQGYGYTF. This chain joins TRBV30 and TRBJ1-2; 9 positions agree with TRBD1. Germline assignment: CDR1 GTSNPN and CDR2 SVGIG (reference sequence). The V and J ends lost 5 bases and 4 bases, in that order; junction bases with no gene match: 2. There are 12 residues in the CDR3.

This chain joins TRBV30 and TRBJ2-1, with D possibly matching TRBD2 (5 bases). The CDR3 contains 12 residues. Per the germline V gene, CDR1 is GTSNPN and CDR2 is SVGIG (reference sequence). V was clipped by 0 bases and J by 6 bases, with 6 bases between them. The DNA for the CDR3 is TGTGCCTGGAGTGTACTAGGCAATGAGCAGTTCTTC. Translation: CAWSVLGNEQFF.

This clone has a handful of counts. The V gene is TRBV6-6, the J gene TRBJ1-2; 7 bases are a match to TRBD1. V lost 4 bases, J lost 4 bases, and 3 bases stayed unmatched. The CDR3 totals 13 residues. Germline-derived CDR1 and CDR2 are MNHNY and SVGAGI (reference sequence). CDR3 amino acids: CASSSGQFYGYTF. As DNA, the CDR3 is TGTGCCAGCAGTTCGGGACAGTTCTATGGCTACACCTTC.

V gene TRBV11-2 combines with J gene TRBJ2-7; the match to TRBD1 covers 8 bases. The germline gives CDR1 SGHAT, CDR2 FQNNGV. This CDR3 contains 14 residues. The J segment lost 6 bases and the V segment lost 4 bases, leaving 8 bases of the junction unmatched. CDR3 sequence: CASSSLRGLFEQYF. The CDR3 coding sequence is TGTGCCAGCAGCTCCCTCAGGGGGCTGTTCGAGCAGTACTTC.

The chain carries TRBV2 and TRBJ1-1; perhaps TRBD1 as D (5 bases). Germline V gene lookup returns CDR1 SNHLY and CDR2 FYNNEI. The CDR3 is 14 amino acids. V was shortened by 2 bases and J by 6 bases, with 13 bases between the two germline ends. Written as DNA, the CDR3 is TGTGCCAGCAGTGAACGGAAGGGGCTGGCTGAAGCTTTCTTT. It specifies CASSERKGLAEAFF.

The CDR3 sequence is CASSSRHSGANVLTF. CDR3 in DNA: TGTGCCAGCAGCTCCCGACACTCTGGGGCCAACGTCCTGACTTTC. This rearrangement joins TRBV9 to TRBJ2-6; D gene uncertain. The CDR3 loop spans 15 amino acids. Trimming removed 4 bases from V and 0 bases from J, with 8 bases in between. Germline assignment: CDR1 SGDLS and CDR2 YYNGEE.